This TCR beta chain was found in a study of T cells in localized non-small cell lung cancer (TCRdb year 2020). General notes on the study: The study analyzed T cell repertoires of approximately 240 early-stage NSCLC patients, comparing tumors and uninvolved tumor-adjacent lungs. All 250 or so NSCLC patients in the cohort were treatment-naive and had localized lung tumors that were resected. The mean age of the NSCLC patients was about 64 years, with about 130 men and around 100 women.

The CDR3 holds 15 amino acids from the cysteine to the phenylalanine. The sequence is cut down to CDR3 DNA, 45 bases in frame from base 1. The V and J ends are trimmed by 2 bases and 0 bases, leaving 9 bases between them. CDR1 and CDR2 are read off the germline V gene as SGHAT and FQNNGV. On the study overall, not on this receptor specifically: Uninvolved tumor-adjacent lung showed the highest T cell clonality, higher than tumor, which suggests more focused antigenic responses in the uninvolved tumor-adjacent lung. Since the design was exploratory, TCR variables were selected using unadjusted p-values with no false-discovery rate correction. Longer overall survival was associated with higher blood T cell density, whereas shorter survival was associated with higher adjacent-lung clonality. Because multi-region sequencing of the tumors was not done, intratumor heterogeneity could not be ruled out. A median of 57 of the top 100 tumor clones turned up in the paired uninvolved adjacent lung, and roughly 30 of those clones also ranked among the top 100 of that same adjacent lung.

This clone was observed a single time. Its antigen remains unidentified. The sample holds no much larger clone one base away, and base qualities are not on file. The immunoSEQ Assay was used to sequence TCR beta CDR3 regions from DNA. As for how the authors treated the data: To compute T cell density, TCR beta template counts were normalized to usable DNA, which was estimated by amplifying housekeeping genes. The preseqR package was used to estimate richness by extrapolating to 400,000 templates for PBMC samples and to 120,000 templates for tissue samples. Clonality was taken to be one minus Pielou's evenness. Tissue-enriched TCRs were identified by differential abundance testing using productive amino-acid clonotypes, minimum total count 5 and alpha 0.1. Repertoire overlap between compartments was quantified with the Jaccard Index and Morisita Overlap Index. GLIPH grouped TCR beta CDR3s together with public tetramer-defined viral CDR3s, and a viral motif had to include at least three viral sequences and also show V-gene enrichment. TCRdb re-hosts the immuneACCESS table, in-frame sequences only. Its copies lack some clones; in the studies checked, an unresolved V gene accounts for under half of them, and the cause for the rest is not known. D and trimming come from the DNA, and the V and J calls and clone size come from that table. The sample data list 100,000 or so clones, and approximately 90% of these were observed just once. The ten largest clones represent over 3.5% of the sample.

At diagnosis, tumor, uninvolved tumor-adjacent lung and peripheral blood were collected and then preserved as a mix of FFPE and fresh-frozen material. For TCR repertoire profiling, the blood samples were analyzed as peripheral blood mononuclear cells. This clonotype was obtained from a woman aged 35-75 years with stage II squamous cell lung carcinoma. Sequencing used PBMCs, obtained before any cancer treatment. The chain is encoded by TRBV11-2 joined to TRBJ2-3; the D element could tentatively be TRBD1 or TRBD2, as 5 bases agree for each. CDR3 loop: CASSLTGLSTDTQYF. The DNA reads as follows: TGTGCCAGCAGCTTAACAGGACTCAGCACAGATACGCAGTATTTT.